This T cell receptor (beta chain) was observed in a study of a mutant IDH1 vaccine in newly diagnosed glioma. Study-level background: It was radiotherapy, temozolomide, or both that patients received previously, with most receiving both.

Time point noted: baseline, week 1 (first vaccination visit). Treatment noted: pre-vaccination baseline after standard-of-care therapy. Each donor presented with a new WHO grade 3 or 4 astrocytoma that tested IDH1-mutant and showed ATRX loss. This CDR3 is 16 amino acids long. J lost 6 bases, V lost 1 base, and 5 bases had no gene match. Per germline, CDR1 MGHRA and CDR2 YSYEKL. Here immunoSEQ multiplex PCR was the method, and the copy in TCRdb shows in-frame clones only, minus some. The sample yields 15,000 to 20,000 clones, about 77% seen once. The V gene is TRBV4-1, the J gene TRBJ2-3; 12 nucleotides agree with TRBD2. The specimen was PBMCs, collected from a glioma patient treated with radiotherapy, temozolomide or both. The TCR was taken from a man in his forties or fifties with glioma. CDR3 in DNA: TGCGCCAGCAGCCAAGCCAGACTAGCGGGAGAGGATACGCAGTATTTT. It yields the protein CASSQARLAGEDTQYF.